The T cell receptor beta chain described here comes from a study of blood T cell repertoires in COVID-19. Study information: Sources were T cells, B-cell-depleted T cells, or PBMCs; the material itself was cDNA or gDNA.

Germline assignment: CDR1 MNHEY and CDR2 SVGAGI. Trimming pared 6 bases from V and 6 bases from J, leaving 11 bases between. This CDR3 has 12 amino acids. Authors' data handling: Estimation of nucleated cell counts relied on the amplification of reference gene primers. Profiled with immunoSEQ multiplex PCR; TCRdb holds only in-frame clones, not every one. V, J and clone size reflect that table, while D and trimming were determined from the DNA. The data hold tens of thousands of clones, with 89% observed a single time. Specimen: peripheral blood. The chain recombines TRBV6-5 with TRBJ1-1; D is possibly TRBD1 (5 bases). This sequence originates from a man between 60 and 75 years old with acute or convalescent COVID-19. Written as DNA, the CDR3 is TGTGCCAGCAGCGGTATACAGGCTGAAGCTTTCTTT. Protein sequence: CASSGIQAEAFF.